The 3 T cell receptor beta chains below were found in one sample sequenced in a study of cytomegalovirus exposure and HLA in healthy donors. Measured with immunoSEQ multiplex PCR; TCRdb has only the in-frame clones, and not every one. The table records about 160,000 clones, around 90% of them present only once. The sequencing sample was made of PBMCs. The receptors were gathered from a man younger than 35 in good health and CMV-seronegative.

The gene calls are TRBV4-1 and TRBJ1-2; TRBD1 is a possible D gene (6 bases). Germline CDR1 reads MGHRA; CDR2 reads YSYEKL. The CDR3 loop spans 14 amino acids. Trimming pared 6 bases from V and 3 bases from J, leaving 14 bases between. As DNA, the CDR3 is TGCGCCAGCAGGTCGTCGACAGGAGACTATGGCTACACCTTC. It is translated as CASRSSTGDYGYTF.

The CDR3 DNA reads TGCGCCAGCAGCCAAAGAGGAGTCCGAGGAAACACCATATATTTT. It is translated as CASSQRGVRGNTIYF. The V gene is TRBV4-3, the J gene TRBJ1-3; D unresolved. Germline values: CDR1 LGHNA, CDR2 YSLEER. V gave up 2 bases and J gave up 4 bases, with 12 bases separating them. The CDR3 totals 15 residues.

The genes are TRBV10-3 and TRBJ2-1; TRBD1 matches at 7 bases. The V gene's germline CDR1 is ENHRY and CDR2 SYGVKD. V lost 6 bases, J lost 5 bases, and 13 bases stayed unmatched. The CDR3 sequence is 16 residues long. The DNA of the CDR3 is TGTGCCATCAGCCGCCTTGAGACAGGGATCCACAATGAGCAGTTCTTC. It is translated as CAISRLETGIHNEQFF.